The entry that follows covers one T cell receptor (beta chain) sequence. What it binds is not known. Generated by immunoSEQ multiplex PCR, the TCRdb table keeps only in-frame clones and is missing some. The sample contains some 39,000 clones, just over 85% of which appear only once. This entry belongs to a study of T cells in localized non-small cell lung cancer. Germline CDR1 and CDR2: SGDLS and YYNGEE. V dropped 3 bases and J dropped 7 bases, with 8 bases sitting between them. CDR3 size: 12 residues. Points from the study as a whole: A raised T cell density in blood coincided with lengthier overall survival. Adjacent lung held a median 57 of the top 100 tumor clones.

The chain employs TRBV9 and TRBJ2-1; no definite D call. This material consisted of peripheral blood mononuclear cells, taken before any cancer treatment. The TCR originated in an older male donor with stage II lung adenocarcinoma. CDR3 nucleotides: TGTGCCAGCAGCGCGCTGGGGAATGAGCAGTTCTTC. As protein: CASSALGNEQFF. The complete variable domain, with remaining parts taken from reference TRBV9 and TRBJ2-1, reads DSGVTQTPKHLITATGQRVTLRCSPRSGDLSVYWYQQSLDQGLQFLIQYYNGEERAKGNILERFSAQQFPDLHSELNLSSLELGDSALYFCASSALGNEQFFGPGTRLTVL.